The T cell receptor (beta chain) described here comes from a study of neurological immune-mediated disorders. CDR1 and CDR2 (germline): SEHNR, FQNEAQ (reference sequence). The J segment lost 3 bases and the V segment lost 4 bases, leaving 7 bases of the junction unmatched. The CDR3 runs to 17 residues. Each CDR3 protein is one row after TCRdb ran MiXCR on the 5' RACE reads. The sample consists of 18,000 or so distinct CDR3 sequences, approximately 15% of them appearing once. In its sample, this clonotype was seen many times. The sequenced sample consisted of CD4+ T cells from blood. The chain links TRBV7-9 to TRBJ2-6, with 9 bases that match TRBD2. This sequence originates from a woman between 55 and 75 years old with HTLV-1-associated myelopathy (HAM/TSP). The CDR3 loop is CASSYLAGGRGANVLTF. The CDR3 bases are TGTGCCAGCAGCTACTTGGCGGGGGGGCGTGGGGCCAACGTCCTGACTTTC.